This T cell receptor beta chain was found in a study of blood T cell repertoires in COVID-19. As for the study in general: The analysed material was cDNA or gDNA that came from T cells, B-cell-depleted T cells, or PBMCs.

Sequencing was performed with immunoSEQ multiplex PCR; in TCRdb, only in-frame clones are kept and a portion is missing. The sample has hundreds of thousands of clones, about 83% seen once; the top ten hold 4.8%. The age range of participants was about 18 to 95 years, with residence in fewer than 25 US areas. The CDR3 contains 14 residues. Germline values: CDR1 ENHRY, CDR2 SYGVKD. The trim removed 5 bases at V and 9 bases at J, leaving 9 bases unmatched. The V gene is TRBV10-3, the J gene TRBJ1-3; 8 bases agree with TRBD1. Material: PBMCs or T cells enriched from blood (not recorded which). The receptor comes from a woman aged 45-65 years who had been exposed to COVID-19. The CDR3 nucleotides read TGTGCCATCAGTCGACAGGGGCTGGGTGGCACCATATATTTT. It specifies CAISRQGLGGTIYF.